The entry below gives a single T cell receptor (beta chain) sequence along with its context. What antigen it recognizes has not been identified. No base qualities exist here, and no much larger clone lies one base off it. The collaborating institutions used their own protocols to collect whole blood in K2EDTA tubes. Collaborator samples were shipped for TCRbeta analysis as frozen whole blood, isolated PBMCs, or DNA extracted from either sample type. V is shortened by 5 bases, J by 3 bases, and the region joining them spans 14 bases. According to the germline V gene (reference sequence), CDR1 reads SEHNR and CDR2 reads FQNEAQ. Counted from cysteine to phenylalanine, this CDR3 has 14 amino acids. Here the CDR3 DNA is all that survives: 42 bases in frame from base 1. This entry belongs to a study of blood T cell repertoires in COVID-19 (dated by TCRdb to the early 2020s). General notes on the study: Samples from collaborators originated in the United States, Italy and Spain and spanned both the acute and convalescent phases of COVID-19. The prospective study material was composed of cDNA or gDNA derived from T cells, B-cell-depleted T cells, or PBMCs. Deeply sampled blood TCRbeta repertoires from subjects exposed to, actively infected with, or recovered from COVID-19 were included in the dataset. A freely available public database, intended as a resource for researchers studying the immune response to SARS-CoV-2, is where the repertoires were released. The samples were drawn from the first 160 participants of the ongoing ImmuneRACE study and from over a thousand subjects provided by 6 global collaborators. Sample metadata almost always included a de-identified subject ID, COVID-19 status, age in years and sex. Where available, HLA class I and class II types were taken from metadata supplied by the sample provider and were not determined by assay-based typing. The investigation overall reported the following: The quantity of clinical and demographic metadata differed by source and by participant and was supplied without curation.

TCRbeta CDR3 regions were amplified from genomic DNA by means of the immunoSEQ Assay, a bias-controlled multiplex PCR. In the source study's methods: The number of nucleated cells in each sample was estimated by amplification of reference gene primers within the assay. To quantify the absolute abundance of each unique TCRbeta CDR3 rearrangement, sequence reads were collapsed and filtered. For each sample, productive Simpson clonality was calculated as the square root of Simpson's diversity index over productive rearrangements. Drawn from immuneACCESS, this table holds only the in-frame rearrangements with V and J called that TCRdb kept. Clones are partly lost; checked studies trace under half to an unresolved V gene and leave the rest unexplained. From that table come the V and J calls and clone size; the DNA was used to work out D and trimming. The sample profile shows tens of thousands of clones; just over 85% of them were found once. The top ten clonotypes cover under 4% of the sample.

The TCR comes from a man over 45 with active COVID-19. Sequenced input: peripheral blood. The V gene is TRBV7-9 and the J gene is TRBJ2-7; TRBD1 could be the D gene, as 6 bases match. The encoded CDR3 is CASSRQAESYEQYF. The sequenced DNA: TGTGCCAGCAGCCGACAGGCCGAAAGCTACGAGCAGTACTTC.